These 9 T cell receptor beta chains were all obtained from the same sample, sequenced in a study of long-term antiretroviral therapy in people with HIV. Runs used v3.0 of the immunoSEQ assay and were done at survey level. TCRdb keeps only in-frame clones here, not all; method: immunoSEQ multiplex PCR. The repertoire has 25,000 to 30,000 clones, 80% to 85% of them found once; the top ten carry approximately 12%. Sample: unsorted PBMCs, taken 0.8 years before starting antiretroviral therapy. The receptors here all came from a man aged 18 to 30 with HIV.

V gene TRBV6-1 combines with J gene TRBJ1-6, with D uncertain. V was cut by 0 bases and J by 8 bases, with 17 bases left in between. CDR1 and CDR2 (germline): MNHNS, SASEGT. The CDR3 is made up of 17 amino acids. The CDR3 sequence is CASSEAVLLSSYSPLHF. In nucleotides, the CDR3 is TGTGCCAGCAGTGAAGCCGTACTTCTCTCGAGTTATTCACCCCTCCACTTT.

J is TRBJ1-1 and V is TRBV7-8, with 7 bases that match TRBD1. From germline, CDR1 is SGHVS and CDR2 FQNEAQ. V was pared by 5 bases and J by 0 bases, with 6 bases of the junction left unmatched. The CDR3 sequence is 15 residues long. The CDR3 reads CASSGRDRVNTEAFF. The CDR3 DNA sequence: TGTGCCAGCAGCGGCCGGGACAGAGTGAACACTGAAGCTTTCTTT.

This clone was counted between two and nine times. This sequence joins TRBV6-5 and TRBJ1-6; D not certain. Germline V lookup: CDR1 MNHEY, CDR2 SVGAGI. The CDR3 contains 14 residues. The ends were cut back, 5 bases at V and 10 bases at J, with 15 bases in the middle. The CDR3 DNA is TGTGCCAGCAGTCCGTTAGGCGGGAGCTCACCCCTCCACTTT. Its protein product is CASSPLGGSSPLHF.

The chain joins TRBV28 to TRBJ1-2, with 7 bases identical to TRBD1. The V gene's germline CDR1 is MDHEN and CDR2 SYDVKM. The CDR3 consists of 18 residues. V shed 6 bases and J 7 bases; nucleotides not matched to a gene: 23. The CDR3 sequence: CASSPPWDSPPSIRGYTF. The CDR3 DNA reads as TGTGCCAGCAGCCCCCCGTGGGACAGCCCCCCCTCAATCCGTGGCTACACCTTC.

V gene TRBV9 combines with J gene TRBJ1-2; D may be TRBD1 (6 bases). The CDR3 contains 15 residues. The V gene's germline CDR1 is SGDLS and CDR2 YYNGEE. V gave up 4 bases and J gave up 3 bases, with 16 bases separating them. The CDR3 region is CASSHQTAGDYGYTF. For the CDR3, the DNA is TGTGCCAGCAGCCATCAGACTGCAGGGGACTATGGCTACACCTTC.

The chain joins TRBV6-5 to TRBJ2-7; D remains unclear. Germline-derived CDR1 and CDR2 are MNHEY and SVGAGI. The germline V and J ends were trimmed by 8 bases and 5 bases, with 19 bases remaining between them. The CDR3 is 14 amino acids. This CDR3 reads CASSVDTSPNEQYF. CDR3 in DNA: TGTGCCAGCTCGGTCGACACTTCTCCCAACGAGCAGTACTTC.

This rearrangement joins TRBV5-1 to TRBJ1-3, with D unclear. The germline V and J ends were trimmed by 4 bases and 0 bases, with 8 bases remaining between them. This CDR3 spans 14 amino acids. CDR1 SGHRS and CDR2 YFSETQ come from the germline V gene. CDR3 residues: CASSVDGSGNTIYF. CDR3 nucleotide sequence: TGCGCCAGCAGCGTGGACGGCTCTGGAAACACCATATATTTT.

The rearrangement joins TRBV19 to TRBJ2-7; D gene uncertain. The CDR3 has 13 amino acids. V was clipped by 2 bases and J by 1 base, with 6 bases between them. Germline V CDR1 and CDR2: LNHDA, SQIVND (reference sequence). CDR3 sequence reads: CASSISYSYEQYF. CDR3 in DNA: TGTGCCAGTAGTATATCGTATTCCTACGAGCAGTACTTC.

This clone has a single count. The J gene is TRBJ2-1, the V gene TRBV11-2; 7 nucleotides match TRBD2. The J segment lost 9 bases and the V segment lost 0 bases, leaving 2 bases of the junction unmatched. The CDR3 is made up of 13 amino acids. Looked up from germline, CDR1 is SGHAT and CDR2 is FQNNGV. CDR3 sequence reads: CASSLDSGGEQFF. CDR3 in DNA: TGTGCCAGCAGCTTAGATTCGGGAGGTGAGCAGTTCTTC.